This is a list of T cell receptor beta chains from one sample in a study of blood T cell repertoires in COVID-19. Libraries were prepared by immunoSEQ multiplex PCR; TCRdb keeps only in-frame clonotypes and omits some of them. The sample includes around 140,000 clones, approximately 92% of them seen just once. The sequenced sample consisted of peripheral blood. The receptors here all came from a man younger than 35 with COVID-19, enrolled during active disease. Both conserved end residues are trimmed from each CDR3. The D gene is left open where the match is weak.

D	V	CDR3
NA	TRBV6-6	ASSYRTDTQY
NA	TRBV3-1/TRBV3-2	ASSQYRRANTEAF
TRBD1	TRBV7-9	ASRGTGNYGYT
NA	TRBV19	ASSMAPVYEQY
NA	TRBV14	ASSQGTARDYGYT
NA	TRBV27	ASRPTGLYGYT
NA	TRBV29-1	SVAGRLGNTIY
TRBD1	TRBV20-1	SARDDRVAF
NA	TRBV24-1	ATSDRRADNEQF
NA	TRBV13	ASSISNEQF
NA	TRBV4-3	ASRGPTNEQF
NA	TRBV27	ASRRTGPQETQY
NA	TRBV9	ASSVEGHVNQPQH
NA	TRBV2	ASVLESNQPQH
TRBD2	TRBV13	ASSLEPGLAVYNEQF
TRBD2	TRBV9	ASSVGVAGGVNEQF
TRBD1	TRBV27	ASSLRGQYGYT
NA	TRBV19	ATTTRGAPTQY
NA	TRBV12-5	ASGEQSPDTQY
TRBD2	TRBV27	ASSRRTSGRASHEQY
NA	TRBV28	ASSLSLTTSPYNEQF
TRBD2	TRBV13	ASSPPGTSGRKDTQY
TRBD1	TRBV25-1	ASRDRVNEKLL
NA	TRBV6-5	ASSYAGAPSGQY
NA	TRBV7-2	ASSLDPEQPQH
TRBD1	TRBV14	ASSLQGVPNTEAF
NA	TRBV18	ASSLIRSNTGELF
TRBD1	TRBV4-3	ASSPGQGAYEQY
NA	TRBV28	ASSHTGAQETQY
NA	TRBV6-1	ASSELQIQGTQY
NA	TRBV7-2	ASSLVGSVYEQY
TRBD1	TRBV12-5	ASGLGTGTEAF
TRBD1	TRBV9	ASSSGQGVHNEQF
NA	TRBV30	AWSTGLGYGYT
TRBD1	TRBV6-6	ASSSQGAMYGYT